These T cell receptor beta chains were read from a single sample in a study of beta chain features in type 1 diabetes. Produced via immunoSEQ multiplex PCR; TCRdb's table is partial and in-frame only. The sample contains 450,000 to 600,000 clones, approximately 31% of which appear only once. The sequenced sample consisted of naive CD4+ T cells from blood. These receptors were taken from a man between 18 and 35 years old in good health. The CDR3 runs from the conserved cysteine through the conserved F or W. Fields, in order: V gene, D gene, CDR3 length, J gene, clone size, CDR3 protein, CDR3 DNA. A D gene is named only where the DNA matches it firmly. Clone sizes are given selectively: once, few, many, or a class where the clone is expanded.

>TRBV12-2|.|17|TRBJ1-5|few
CASRFPQDRAWGQPQHF
TGTGCAAGTCGCTTTCCTCAGGACAGGGCGTGGGGTCAGCCCCAGCATTTT
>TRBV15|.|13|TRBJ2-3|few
CATSRKSTDTQYF
TGTGCCACCAGCAGAAAGAGCACAGATACGCAGTATTTT
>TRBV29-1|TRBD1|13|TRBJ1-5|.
CSVRDRDNQPQHF
TGCAGCGTCCGGGACAGGGACAATCAGCCCCAGCATTTT
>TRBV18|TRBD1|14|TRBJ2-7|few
CASSPRDRDYEQYF
TGTGCCAGCTCACCACGCGACAGGGACTACGAGCAGTACTTC
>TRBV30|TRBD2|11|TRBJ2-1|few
CAWGTSGEQFF
TGTGCCTGGGGGACTAGCGGGGAGCAGTTCTTC
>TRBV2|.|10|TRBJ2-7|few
CASRAYEQYF
TGTGCCAGCAGGGCCTACGAGCAGTACTTC
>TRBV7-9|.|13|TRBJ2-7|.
CASTKGDSYEQYF
TGTGCCTCCACAAAGGGGGACTCCTACGAGCAGTACTTC
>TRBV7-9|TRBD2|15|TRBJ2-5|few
CASSLGGRPQETQYF
TGTGCCAGCAGCTTAGGCGGGAGGCCCCAAGAGACCCAGTACTTC
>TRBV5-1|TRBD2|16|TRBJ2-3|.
CASSLGLADGTDTQYF
TGCGCCAGCAGCTTGGGACTAGCGGACGGCACAGATACGCAGTATTTT
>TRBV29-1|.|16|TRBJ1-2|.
CSVEDQGHPANYGYTF
TGCAGCGTTGAAGATCAAGGACACCCAGCTAACTATGGCTACACCTTC
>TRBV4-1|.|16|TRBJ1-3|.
CASSQELYREVNTIYF
TGCGCCAGCAGCCAAGAACTATACAGGGAGGTAAACACCATATATTTT
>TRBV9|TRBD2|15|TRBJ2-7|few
CASSVDGGSRYEQYF
TGTGCCAGCAGCGTAGACGGCGGGAGTCGCTACGAGCAGTACTTC
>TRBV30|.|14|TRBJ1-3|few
CAWRTGRSGNTIYF
TGTGCCTGGAGAACAGGGAGGTCTGGAAACACCATATATTTT
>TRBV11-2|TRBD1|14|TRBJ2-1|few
CASSLISGGGEQFF
TGTGCCAGCAGCTTGATTTCAGGGGGCGGTGAGCAGTTCTTC
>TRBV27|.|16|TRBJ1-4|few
CASSPTPGRAGEKLFF
TGTGCCAGCAGTCCGACCCCCGGGAGGGCAGGCGAAAAACTGTTTTTT
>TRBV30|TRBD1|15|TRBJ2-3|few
CAWSVVGGFADTQYF
TGTGCCTGGAGTGTGGTAGGGGGCTTCGCAGATACGCAGTATTTT
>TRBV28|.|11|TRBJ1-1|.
CASGQYTEAFF
TGTGCGTCCGGACAGTACACTGAAGCTTTCTTT
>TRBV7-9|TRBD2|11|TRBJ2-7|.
CASSSEAGKDF
TGTGCCAGCAGCTCAGAAGCGGGAAAGGACTTC
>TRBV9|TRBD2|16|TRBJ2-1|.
CASSVGLADSYNEQFF
TGTGCCAGCAGCGTAGGGCTAGCGGATTCCTACAATGAGCAGTTCTTC
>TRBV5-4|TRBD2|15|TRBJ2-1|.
CASTNSGRRNNEQFF
TGTGCCAGCACCAATAGCGGGAGGAGGAACAATGAGCAGTTCTTC
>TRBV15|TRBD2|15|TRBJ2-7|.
CATSRGAGGSYEQYF
TGTGCCACCAGCAGAGGAGCGGGAGGCTCCTACGAGCAGTACTTC
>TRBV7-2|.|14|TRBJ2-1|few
CASSLDRSYNEQFF
TGTGCCAGCAGCTTAGATCGGTCCTACAATGAGCAGTTCTTC
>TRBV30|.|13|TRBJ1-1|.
CAGEGHLNTEAFF
TGTGCCGGCGAAGGACACTTGAACACTGAAGCTTTCTTT
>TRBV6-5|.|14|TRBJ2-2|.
CASSTLGSTGELFF
TGTGCCAGCAGTACCTTGGGATCCACCGGGGAGCTGTTTTTT
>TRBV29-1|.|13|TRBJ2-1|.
CSVATGSYNEQFF
TGCAGCGTTGCTACGGGATCTTACAATGAGCAGTTCTTC
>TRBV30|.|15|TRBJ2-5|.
CAWSVTHSTQETQYF
TGTGCCTGGAGTGTAACACATAGCACTCAAGAGACCCAGTACTTC
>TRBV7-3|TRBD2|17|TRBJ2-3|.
CASSPNLLAGQPDTQYF
TGTGCCAGCAGCCCGAACTTACTAGCGGGCCAACCGGATACGCAGTATTTT
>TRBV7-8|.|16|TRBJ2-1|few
CASSLSRLVVGNEQFF
TGTGCCAGCAGCTTATCTCGACTAGTGGTTGGGAATGAGCAGTTCTTC
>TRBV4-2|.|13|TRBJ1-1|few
CASSQFRATEAFF
TGTGCCAGCAGCCAATTCCGGGCCACTGAAGCTTTCTTT
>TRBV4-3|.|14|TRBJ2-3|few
CASSQDPGSDTQYF
TGCGCCAGCAGCCAAGATCCGGGTTCAGATACGCAGTATTTT
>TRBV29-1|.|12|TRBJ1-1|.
CSATDRNTEAFF
TGCAGCGCTACGGATAGGAACACTGAAGCTTTCTTT
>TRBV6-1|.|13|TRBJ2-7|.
CASSSQGPYEQYF
TGTGCCAGCAGTTCACAGGGTCCGTACGAGCAGTACTTC